Shown below are 14 T cell receptor beta chains from a single sample sequenced in a study of T cell clusters in autoimmune cytopenias. TRB rearrangements were amplified by touch-down multiplex PCR with mixed TRB-A/B primers. TCRdb re-called the multiplex PCR reads and gives one entry per CDR3 protein, without DNA. Its listing shows about 15,000 distinct CDR3 sequences. Each sample's input was roughly 230 ng genomic DNA, 38,000 or so genome equivalents. The sequencing sample was made of peripheral blood. The receptors stem from a human donor with an autoimmune cytopenia or autoimmune hepatitis (not recorded which).

Its frequency marks this clonotype as medium-sized (0.01 to 0.1%). The chain employs TRBV29-1 and TRBJ2-3; the D call from TCRdb, TRBD2, cannot be confirmed without DNA. The V gene's germline CDR1 is SQVTM and CDR2 ANQGSEA. The CDR3 sequence is 14 residues long. CDR3 residues: CSVDPSGRTDTQYF.

By frequency, this clonotype is medium-sized. This chain joins TRBV5-6 and TRBJ1-2. CDR1 and CDR2 from the germline V gene are SGHDT and YYEEEE. CDR3 size: 12 residues. CDR3 in amino acids: CASSLAVRGYTF.

The V and J genes are TRBV27 and TRBJ1-6. The CDR3 totals 13 residues. Germline values: CDR1 MNHEY, CDR2 SMNVEV (reference sequence). The CDR3 region is CATKLSYNSPLHF.

The chain is built from TRBV6-5 and TRBJ1-1. Germline V lookup: CDR1 MNHEY, CDR2 SVGAGI. The CDR3 loop spans 15 amino acids. CDR3 sequence reads: CASSLSATVNTEAFF.

This sequence joins TRBV6-1 and TRBJ1-5. The germline CDR1 and CDR2 sequences are MNHNS and SASEGT. CDR3 size: 14 residues. The CDR3 sequence: CASSSLDSNQPQHF.

This chain connects TRBV19 to TRBJ1-5. Germline CDR1 LNHDA, CDR2 SQIVND (reference sequence). There are 15 residues in the CDR3. The CDR3: CASSIDRGRNQPQHF.

This chain links TRBV7-9 with TRBJ2-2; the D gene TCRdb calls, TRBD1, cannot be checked with no DNA. The CDR3 has 16 residues. CDR1 and CDR2 from the germline V gene are SEHNR and FQNEAQ (reference sequence). CDR3 sequence reads: CASSFRTGITSGELFF.

The chain links TRBV12-3 or TRBV12-4 to TRBJ2-1. The CDR3 contains 13 residues. CDR3 sequence: CASSFSFFDEQFF.

The chain employs TRBV29-1 and TRBJ2-1; TCRdb proposes TRBD1, but this gene call is untestable without DNA. CDR1 and CDR2 (germline): SQVTM, ANQGSEA. This CDR3 comprises 11 residues. CDR3 in amino acids: CSARGRNEQFF.

The CDR3 reads CASSPRQGQNTEAFF. The chain carries TRBV12-3 or TRBV12-4 and TRBJ1-1; the D gene TCRdb calls, TRBD1, cannot be checked with no DNA. The CDR3 is made up of 15 amino acids.

This clonotype counts as medium-sized (0.01 to 0.1%) by frequency. V gene TRBV19 combines with J gene TRBJ2-2; TCRdb names TRBD1, which stays unverified in the absence of DNA. This CDR3 is built from 17 residues. Per the germline V gene, CDR1 is LNHDA and CDR2 is SQIVND (reference sequence). CDR3 in amino acids: CASSPLRSDGATGELFF.

CDR3 sequence reads: CAISEETGGRDEQFF. V gene TRBV10-3 combines with J gene TRBJ2-1; the TCRdb D gene call, TRBD1, has no DNA to confirm it. CDR1 is ENHRY, CDR2 SYGVKD, per germline. The CDR3 has 15 amino acids.

This clonotype is called medium-sized (0.01 to 0.1%) based on its frequency. The genes are TRBV27 and TRBJ2-3. CDR1 MNHEY and CDR2 SMNVEV come from the germline V gene (reference sequence). The CDR3 contains 11 residues. The CDR3: CASTSTDTQYF.

V usage is TRBV30 and J usage is TRBJ1-2; TCRdb selects TRBD1, and the lack of DNA leaves this call unchecked. The germline V gene has CDR1 GTSNPN and CDR2 SVGIG (reference sequence). The CDR3 is 14 residues long. The chain's CDR3 is CAWSIYRVGYGYTF. The full variable domain, completed using reference TRBV30 and TRBJ1-2, is SQTIHQWPATLVQPVGSPLSLECTVEGTSNPNLYWYRQAAGRGLQLLFYSVGIGQISSEVPQNLSASRPQDRQFILSSKKLLLSDSGFYLCAWSIYRVGYGYTFGSGTRLTVV.